This entry concerns a single T cell receptor (beta chain). Its antigen is still unknown. Germline loops: CDR1 SGHTA, CDR2 FQGNSA. The CDR3 spans 13 residues. Deletions cut 5 bases from V and 11 bases from J, with 18 bases between. This record comes from a study of T cell responses to AZD1222 COVID-19 vaccine. Overall study results and limits: Increases in Spike-specific TCR breadth and depth were seen after two AZD1222 doses. Spike was spanned by vaccine-associated CD4 TCRs, which were dominant at 160-218 and 743-854.

Assay used: immunoSEQ multiplex PCR; TCRdb lists only in-frame clones, some missing. The table records 150,000 to 180,000 clones, about nine tenths of them present only once. This TCR came from an adult in good health. Sample: peripheral blood, taken on day 0 of MenACWY control vaccination. The J gene is TRBJ1-1, the V gene TRBV7-2; D is undetermined. This CDR3 reads CASSPPGVQRAFF. The DNA for the CDR3 is TGTGCCAGCAGCCCACCTGGGGTCCAGAGGGCTTTCTTT.